A selection of T cell receptor beta chains follows, all from one sample in a study of OX40 agonist ivuxolimab in advanced cancers. Profiled with immunoSEQ multiplex PCR; TCRdb holds only in-frame clones, not every one. The sample consists of approximately 20,000 clones, 80% to 90% of them appearing once. Source: CD4+ or CD8+ T cells sorted from blood, taken in a trial of the OX40 agonist ivuxolimab. Receptors were obtained from an adult with an advanced solid tumor such as melanoma, head and neck, liver or kidney cancer. CDR3s leave out the opening cysteine and the closing phenylalanine or tryptophan. Each record gives: J gene, V gene, D gene, CDR3 protein. The D gene is left open where the match is weak.

TRBJ2-1 | TRBV7-3 | - | ASSLNRASDVF
TRBJ2-5 | TRBV14 | - | ASSQDPRGQETQY
TRBJ2-5 | TRBV7-9 | - | ASSLSRGKQETQY
TRBJ2-7 | TRBV11-3 | TRBD2 | ASSLVSGTSGLGFEQY
TRBJ2-7 | TRBV27 | - | ASSDPYEQY
TRBJ2-1 | TRBV9 | - | ASSVAGSNNEQF
TRBJ2-7 | TRBV5-6 | TRBD1 | ASSLYSPTGLVEQY
TRBJ2-7 | TRBV4-1 | - | ASSQYEAGDRGYEQY
TRBJ2-7 | TRBV4-3 | - | ASSQDFTAQYEQY
TRBJ1-5 | TRBV7-9 | - | ASSLGEGRQPQH
TRBJ2-1 | TRBV11-2 | - | ASSQGAVSGANEQF
TRBJ2-5 | TRBV28 | TRBD1 | ASSPEGQGHQETQY
TRBJ1-1 | TRBV5-6 | - | ASSLGSTEAF
TRBJ2-3 | TRBV11-2 | - | AGVSGNSDTQY
TRBJ1-4 | TRBV11-2 | - | ASSLDPRIPEKLF
TRBJ1-1 | TRBV5-1 | TRBD1 | ASSFRTGNTEAF
TRBJ2-7 | TRBV2 | - | ASSSTNYEQY
TRBJ2-3 | TRBV7-6 | - | ASSRLGEADTQY
TRBJ2-7 | TRBV6-4 | - | ASRTGDDEQY
TRBJ2-3 | TRBV11-2 | - | ASSSAPFSTDTQY
TRBJ1-2 | TRBV28 | - | ASSLGTFDGYT
TRBJ1-2 | TRBV14 | - | ASSPVTFYGYT
TRBJ1-2 | TRBV6-6 | - | ASSYYLPQGYT
TRBJ1-6 | TRBV7-3 | - | ASSLQYNSPLH
TRBJ2-1 | TRBV5-5 | - | ASILRSNEQF
TRBJ2-1 | TRBV28 | TRBD1 | ASSHRTGINEQF
TRBJ1-1 | TRBV6-5 | TRBD1 | ASSYGQGNTEAF
TRBJ2-7 | TRBV7-9 | TRBD1 | ASSYGTGSTYEQY
TRBJ1-1 | TRBV7-9 | - | ASNRDMRIGGLNTEAF
TRBJ1-4 | TRBV5-6 | - | ASSQIATNEKLF
TRBJ1-5 | TRBV10-2 | - | ASNFGGNQPQH
TRBJ2-1 | TRBV28 | - | ASSEGLNEQF
TRBJ2-7 | TRBV19 | - | ASSMGESYEQY
TRBJ1-4 | TRBV30 | - | AWSVAGIWPNEKLF
TRBJ1-1 | TRBV6-5 | - | AGSPGNTEAF
TRBJ2-7 | TRBV9 | - | ASSVEGSEQQY
TRBJ1-1 | TRBV27 | - | ASSLGLNTEAF
TRBJ2-7 | TRBV13 | TRBD1 | ASSSELQGEAYEQY
TRBJ2-5 | TRBV9 | - | ASSASPPGAEETQY
TRBJ1-1 | TRBV13 | - | ASSLEVHTEAF
TRBJ1-2 | TRBV6-6 | - | ASSPSGRANGYT
TRBJ1-1 | TRBV19 | - | ASSISVGALNTEAF
TRBJ1-3 | TRBV6-5 | - | ASKTRDLSGNTIY
TRBJ2-3 | TRBV25-1 | - | ASSEPRTDTQY
TRBJ1-6 | TRBV4-1 | - | ASSQEGAANSPLH